The 11 T cell receptor delta chains presented below share a single source sample, sequenced in a study of gammadelta T cells in human blood. TCRdb fed the RT-PCR reads to CATT. Of roughly 1,100 delta-chain clones in the sample, 34% were seen once. Sequencing used Vgamma9Vdelta2 gamma-delta T cells from infant blood. These receptors were obtained from a human donor.

Notes on this clone: The protein in TCRdb stems from a much larger clone and differs at residue 3 from this DNA's translation, likely a read error; here the protein is translated from the DNA. V and J are TRDV2 and TRDJ2, with TRDD3 matching 7 bases. TCRdb supplies no J gene; here it was assigned by aligning the nucleotide sequence to germline. CDR3 length: 15 residues. From germline, CDR1 is GEAIGNYY and CDR2 EKD. CDR3 DNA sequence: TGTGCCCGTGACACCTGGGGGGCTTTGACAGCACAACTCTTCTTT. It yields the protein CARDTWGALTAQLFF.

This clone is labeled large. Distinct nucleotide sequences in the sample also encode this CDR3. This chain uses TRDV2 with TRDJ3; TRDD3 matches 8 bases. CDR1 is GEAIGNYY and CDR2 is EKD in the germline V gene. The CDR3 length is 20 residues. Trimming cost V 3 bases and J 0 bases; bases outside gene matches: 12. The CDR3 loop is CACDLLGAHDSSWDTRQMFF. The CDR3 DNA follows: TGTGCCTGTGACTTACTGGGGGCCCACGACAGCTCCTGGGACACCCGACAGATGTTTTTC.

This clone is termed medium-sized. The chain recombines TRDV2 with TRDJ3; 7 nucleotides agree with TRDD3. The germline CDR1 and CDR2 sequences are GEAIGNYY and EKD. This CDR3 has 18 residues. V lost 0 bases and J lost 0; bases outside the gene matches: 4. In nucleotides, the CDR3 is TGTGCCTGTGACACCGTACTGGGGAGCTCCTGGGACACCCGACAGATGTTTTTC. Translation: CACDTVLGSSWDTRQMFF.

Comments on this clone: The protein given by TCRdb reflects a much larger clone and differs at residue 11 from this DNA's translation, likely from a read error; the protein shown is the DNA's translation. V is TRDV2 and J is TRDJ3; 8 bases are a match to TRDD3. Here the J gene was assigned by germline matching of the DNA, as TCRdb has none. The CDR3 is made up of 18 amino acids. Germline values: CDR1 GEAIGNYY, CDR2 EKD. CDR3 DNA: TGTGCCTGTGACACTGGGGGATTTAGCTCCTTGGACACCCGACAGATGTTTTTC. Translated: CACDTGGFSSLDTRQMFF.

As for this clone: This probably arose from a read error, given a far larger clone one base away. The gene calls are TRDV2 and TRDJ3, with 9 bases lining up with TRDD3. CDR3 length: 20 amino acids. Germline CDR1 GEAIGNYY, CDR2 EKD. CDR3 coding DNA: TGTGCCTGTGACCCGATACTGGGGGACCGGAGCTCCTGGGACACCCGAAAGATGTTTTTC. Its translation: CACDPILGDRSSWDTRKMFF.

This clone was picked up a small number of times. A far larger clone is one base from this, pointing to a likely read error. This sequence joins TRDV2 and TRDJ3; 7 bases are shared with TRDD3. Germline matching of the DNA provided the J gene here, since TCRdb leaves it blank. V dropped 1 base and J dropped 0; count of bases not matched to a gene: 8. In germline, CDR1 is GEAIGNYY, CDR2 EKD. The CDR3 sequence is 19 residues long. CDR3 nucleotide sequence: TGTGCCTGTGACACGGCGGCTGGGGGTAACTCCTGGGACACCCGACAGATGTTTTTC. Translating it yields CACDTAAGGNSWDTRQMFF.

The table lists this clone with a few counts. With a far larger clone one base away, a read error is the likely cause. The same CDR3 can be traced to other DNA sequences in this sample. The rearrangement uses TRDV2 and TRDJ3; 10 bases line up with TRDD3. The trim removed 4 bases at V and 2 bases at J, leaving 10 bases unmatched. Looked up from germline, CDR1 is GEAIGNYY and CDR2 is EKD. This CDR3 contains 19 residues. The CDR3 loop is CACDVLGDWLPWDTRQMFF. The CDR3 bases are TGTGCCTGTGATGTACTGGGGGATTGGTTACCCTGGGACACCCGACAGATGTTTTTC.

For this clone: One base separates it from a far larger clone, so it is likely a read error. The rearrangement uses TRDV2 and TRDJ1; no clear D. The CDR3 contains 16 residues. Per the germline V gene, CDR1 is GEAIGNYY and CDR2 is EKD. CDR3 protein: CARDTVGGSPTDKLIF. For the CDR3, the DNA is TGTGCCCGTGACACCGTAGGTGGGTCGCCCACCGATAAACTCATCTTT.

On this clone itself: The translation of this DNA and the TCRdb protein of a much larger clone differ at residue 7, probably owing to a read error; the protein shown here is translated from the DNA. The gene calls are TRDV2 and TRDJ3; possible D gene TRDD3, 6 bases. TCRdb carries no J gene annotation; the J gene was assigned here by matching the DNA with germline. The CDR3 consists of 19 residues. Germline-derived CDR1 and CDR2 are GEAIGNYY and EKD. V lost 2 bases and J 0 bases, leaving 16 bases between the germline ends. CDR3 coding DNA: TGTGCCTGTGACATTACTGAGGGATATAGCTCCTGGGACACCCGACAGATGTTTTTC. Translating gives CACDITEGYSSWDTRQMFF.

This clone was seen more than once but under ten times. This probably arose from a read error, given a far larger clone one base away. Other DNA sequences within the sample encode an identical CDR3. The chain combines TRDV2 with TRDJ3, with TRDD3 matching 7 bases. Germline trimming cut 0 bases from V and 2 bases from J; bases unmatched to any gene: 6. The CDR3 sequence is 18 residues long. Looked up from germline, CDR1 is GEAIGNYY and CDR2 is EKD. CDR3: CACDTVLGDTWDTRQMFF. The CDR3 coding sequence is TGTGCCTGTGACACCGTACTAGGGGATACCTGGGACACCCGACAGATGTTTTTC.

In this sample, this clone turned up a few times. Given a far larger clone just one base away, this is likely a sequencing read error. The chain is built from TRDV2 and TRDJ3, with 8 bases fitting TRDD3. The CDR3 loop spans 19 amino acids. Looked up from germline, CDR1 is GEAIGNYY and CDR2 is EKD. The CDR3 region is CACNTLLGDTSWDTRQMFF. CDR3 in DNA: TGTGCCTGTAACACACTTCTGGGGGACACCTCCTGGGACACCCGACAGATGTTTTTC.